One sample yielded the 2 T cell receptor beta chains listed below, sequenced in a study of identical twins. TCRdb recomputed calls from the 5' RACE reads with MiXCR, one row per CDR3 protein. The sample contains roughly 230,000 distinct CDR3 sequences, about 8.9% of which appear only once. This sample also belongs to another study, concerning yellow fever vaccine responses in identical twins.

The sequenced material came from CD8+ T cells sorted from blood. Source of these receptors: a woman between 18 and 29 years old in good health.

The gene calls are TRBV6-2 or TRBV6-3 and TRBJ2-5; TRBD1 agrees at 8 bases. This CDR3 region has 16 residues. Losses at the gene ends were 2 bases for V and 4 bases for J; bases not matched to a gene: 9. Germline values: CDR1 MNHEY, CDR2 SVGEGT. CDR3 amino acids: CASSYHPGGMSETQYF. The CDR3 DNA sequence: TGTGCCAGCAGTTACCATCCAGGGGGCATGTCAGAGACCCAGTACTTC.

This clonotype was counted many times. V usage is TRBV7-9 and J usage is TRBJ1-4; D possibly corresponds to TRBD1 (5 bases). The ends were cut back, 2 bases at V and 6 bases at J, with 10 bases in the middle. The CDR3 has 14 residues. Germline lookup yields CDR1 SEHNR and CDR2 FQNEAQ (reference sequence). DNA of the CDR3: TGTGCCAGCAGCTTAAAAGGGGATTATGAAAAACTGTTTTTT. Encoded protein: CASSLKGDYEKLFF.